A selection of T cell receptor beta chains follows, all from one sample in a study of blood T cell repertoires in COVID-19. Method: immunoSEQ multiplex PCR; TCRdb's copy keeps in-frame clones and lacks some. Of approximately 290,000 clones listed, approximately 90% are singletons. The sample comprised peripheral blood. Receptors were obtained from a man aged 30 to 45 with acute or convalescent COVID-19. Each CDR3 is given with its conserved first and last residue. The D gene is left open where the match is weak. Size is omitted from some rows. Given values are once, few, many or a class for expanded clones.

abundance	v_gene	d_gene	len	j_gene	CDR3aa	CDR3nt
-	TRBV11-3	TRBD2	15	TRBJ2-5	CASSPGLADQETQYF	TGTGCCAGCAGCCCGGGACTAGCGGACCAAGAGACCCAGTACTTC
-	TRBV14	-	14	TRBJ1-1	CASSQVLAHSEAFF	TGTGCCAGCAGCCAAGTTTTGGCGCACAGTGAAGCTTTCTTT
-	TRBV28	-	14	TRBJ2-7	CASSLGILSYEQYF	TGTGCCAGCAGTTTGGGCATTCTTTCGTACGAGCAGTACTTC
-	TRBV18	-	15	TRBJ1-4	CASSPSTPTNEKLFF	TGTGCCAGCTCCCCCTCGACTCCTACTAATGAAAAACTGTTTTTT
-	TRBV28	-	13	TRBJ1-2	CASRLPFNYGYTF	TGTGCCAGCAGGCTACCTTTTAACTATGGCTACACCTTC
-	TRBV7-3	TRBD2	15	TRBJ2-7	CASSRSSGEGYEQYF	TGTGCCAGCAGCCGGAGTAGCGGGGAGGGGTACGAGCAGTACTTC
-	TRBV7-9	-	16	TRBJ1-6	CASSLQSRAGASPLHF	TGTGCCAGCAGCTTACAGTCTAGGGCAGGGGCCTCACCCCTCCACTTT
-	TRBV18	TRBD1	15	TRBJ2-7	CASSHTGTDSYEQYF	TGTGCCAGCTCTCATACCGGGACAGATTCCTACGAGCAGTACTTC
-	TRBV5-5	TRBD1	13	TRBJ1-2	CASSPTGGYGYTF	TGTGCCAGCAGCCCGACAGGGGGCTATGGCTACACCTTC
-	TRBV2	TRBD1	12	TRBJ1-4	CASGTASEKLFF	TGTGCCAGCGGGACAGCGAGTGAAAAACTGTTTTTT
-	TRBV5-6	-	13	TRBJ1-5	CASSRGSNQPQHF	TGTGCCAGCAGCAGGGGTAGCAATCAGCCCCAGCATTTT
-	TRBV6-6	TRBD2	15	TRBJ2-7	CASSYGLAVNYEQYF	TGTGCCAGCAGTTACGGACTAGCGGTTAACTACGAGCAGTACTTC
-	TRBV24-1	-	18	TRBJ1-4	CATSDPRDIRRQGEKLFF	TGTGCCACCAGTGATCCCCGGGACATCCGGCGCCAGGGCGAAAAACTGTTTTTT
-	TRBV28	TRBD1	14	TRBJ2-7	CASSPGTGPYEQYF	TGTGCCAGCAGTCCCGGGACAGGCCCCTACGAGCAGTACTTC
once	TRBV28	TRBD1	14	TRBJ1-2	CASSQTGQGYGYTF	TGTGCCAGCAGCCAGACGGGACAGGGATATGGCTACACCTTC
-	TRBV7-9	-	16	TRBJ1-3	CASKLQGSIAGNTIYF	TGTGCCAGCAAGTTGCAGGGTTCGATCGCTGGAAACACCATATATTTT
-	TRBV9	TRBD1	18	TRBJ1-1	CASSPYPGQGALNTEAFF	TGTGCCAGCAGCCCCTACCCGGGACAGGGGGCCCTGAACACTGAAGCTTTCTTT
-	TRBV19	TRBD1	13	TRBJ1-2	CASSPRDREGYTF	TGTGCCAGTAGTCCCAGGGACAGGGAAGGCTACACCTTC
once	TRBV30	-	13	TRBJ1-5	CAWAGGFGQPQHF	TGTGCCTGGGCTGGGGGGTTCGGGCAGCCCCAGCATTTT
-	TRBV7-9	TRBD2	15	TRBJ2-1	CASSQTSGTLNEQFF	TGTGCCAGCAGCCAAACTAGCGGGACTTTGAATGAGCAGTTCTTC
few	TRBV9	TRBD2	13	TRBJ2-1	CASSRRGVDEQFF	TGTGCCAGCAGCAGGCGGGGGGTCGATGAGCAGTTCTTC
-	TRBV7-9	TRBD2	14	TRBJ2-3	CASIAGGGTDTQYF	TGTGCCAGCATAGCGGGAGGGGGCACAGATACGCAGTATTTT
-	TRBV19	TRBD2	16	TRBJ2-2	CATKGLAGDYTGELFF	TGTGCCACGAAGGGACTAGCGGGAGATTACACCGGGGAGCTGTTTTTT
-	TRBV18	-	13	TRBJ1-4	CASSPGSQEKLFF	TGTGCCAGCTCACCGGGCAGTCAGGAAAAACTGTTTTTT
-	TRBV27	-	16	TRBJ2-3	CASSPGTQINTDTQYF	TGTGCCAGCAGTCCCGGGACTCAGATAAACACAGATACGCAGTATTTT
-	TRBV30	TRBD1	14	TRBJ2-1	CAWSVNPDRDEQFF	TGTGCCTGGAGTGTCAACCCCGACAGGGATGAGCAGTTCTTC
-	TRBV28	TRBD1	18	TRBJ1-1	CASRPSGQGIRSNTEAFF	TGTGCCAGCAGACCTTCCGGACAGGGAATTCGTTCGAACACTGAAGCTTTCTTT
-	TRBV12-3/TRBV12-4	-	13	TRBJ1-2	CASRGTGTRGYTF	TGTGCCAGCAGGGGTACGGGGACACGGGGCTACACCTTC
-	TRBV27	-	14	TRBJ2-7	CASSLPGPAHEQYF	TGTGCCAGCAGTTTACCGGGTCCCGCGCACGAGCAGTACTTC
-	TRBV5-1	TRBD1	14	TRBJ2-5	CASSFIQGAETQYF	TGCGCCAGCAGCTTCATACAGGGGGCGGAGACCCAGTACTTC
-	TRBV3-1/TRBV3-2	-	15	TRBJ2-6	CASSSGLSGANVLTF	TGTGCCAGCAGCTCCGGACTATCTGGGGCCAACGTCCTGACTTTC
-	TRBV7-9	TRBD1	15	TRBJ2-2	CASSLGQVSTGELFF	TGTGCCAGCAGCCTGGGACAGGTGTCCACCGGGGAGCTGTTTTTT